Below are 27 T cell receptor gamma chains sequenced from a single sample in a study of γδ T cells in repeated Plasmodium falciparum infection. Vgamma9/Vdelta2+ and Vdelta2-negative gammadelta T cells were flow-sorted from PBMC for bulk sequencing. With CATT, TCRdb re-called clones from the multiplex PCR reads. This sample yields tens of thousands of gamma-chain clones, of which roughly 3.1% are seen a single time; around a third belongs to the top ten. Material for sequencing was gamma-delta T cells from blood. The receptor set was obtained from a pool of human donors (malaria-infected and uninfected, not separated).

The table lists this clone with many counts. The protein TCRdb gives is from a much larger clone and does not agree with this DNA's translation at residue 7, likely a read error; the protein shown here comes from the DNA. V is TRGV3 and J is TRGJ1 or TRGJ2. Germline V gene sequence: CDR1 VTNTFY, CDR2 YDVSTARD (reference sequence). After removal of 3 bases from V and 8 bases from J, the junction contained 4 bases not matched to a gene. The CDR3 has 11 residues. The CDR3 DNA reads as TGTGCCACCTGGGACGGGAATAAGAAACTCTTT. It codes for CATWDGNKKLF.

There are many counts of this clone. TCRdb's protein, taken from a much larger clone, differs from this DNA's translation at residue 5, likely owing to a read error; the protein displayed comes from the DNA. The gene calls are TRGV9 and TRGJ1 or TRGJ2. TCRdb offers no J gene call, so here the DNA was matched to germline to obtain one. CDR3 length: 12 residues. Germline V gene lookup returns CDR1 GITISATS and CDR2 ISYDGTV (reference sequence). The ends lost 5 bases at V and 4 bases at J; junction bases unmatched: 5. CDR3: CALWGWYYKKLF. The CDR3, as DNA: TGTGCCTTGTGGGGGTGGTATTATAAGAAACTCTTT.

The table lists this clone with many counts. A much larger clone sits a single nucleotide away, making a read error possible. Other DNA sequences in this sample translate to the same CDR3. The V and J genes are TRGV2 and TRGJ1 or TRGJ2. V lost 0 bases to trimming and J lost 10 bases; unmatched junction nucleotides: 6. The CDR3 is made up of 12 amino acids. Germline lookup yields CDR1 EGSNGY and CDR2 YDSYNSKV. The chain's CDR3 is CATWDGPGKKLF. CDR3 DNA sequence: TGTGCCACCTGGGACGGGCCCGGGAAGAAACTCTTT.

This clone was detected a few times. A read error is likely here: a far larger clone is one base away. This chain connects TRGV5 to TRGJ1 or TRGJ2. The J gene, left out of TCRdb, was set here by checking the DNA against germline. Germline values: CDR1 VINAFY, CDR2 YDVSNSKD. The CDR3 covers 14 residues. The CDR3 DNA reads TGTGCCACCTGGGACATTTCGAATTACTATAAGAAACTCTTT. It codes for CATWDISNYYKKLF.

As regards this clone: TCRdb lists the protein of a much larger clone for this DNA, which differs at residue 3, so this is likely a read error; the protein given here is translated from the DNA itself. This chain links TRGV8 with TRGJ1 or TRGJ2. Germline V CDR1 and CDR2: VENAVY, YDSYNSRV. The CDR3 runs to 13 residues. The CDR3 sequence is CASWDLGYYKKLF. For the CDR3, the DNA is TGTGCCTCCTGGGATTTAGGGTATTATAAGAAACTCTTT.

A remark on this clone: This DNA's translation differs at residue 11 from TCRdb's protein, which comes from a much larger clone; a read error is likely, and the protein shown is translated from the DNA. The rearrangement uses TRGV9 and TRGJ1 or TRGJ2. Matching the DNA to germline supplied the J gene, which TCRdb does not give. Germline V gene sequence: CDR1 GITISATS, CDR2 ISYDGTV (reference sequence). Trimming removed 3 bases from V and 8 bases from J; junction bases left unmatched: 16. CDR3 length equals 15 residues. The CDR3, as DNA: TGTGCCTTGTGGGAGCTCGACCCTTTTTGTCATAAGAAACTCTTT. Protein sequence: CALWELDPFCHKKLF.

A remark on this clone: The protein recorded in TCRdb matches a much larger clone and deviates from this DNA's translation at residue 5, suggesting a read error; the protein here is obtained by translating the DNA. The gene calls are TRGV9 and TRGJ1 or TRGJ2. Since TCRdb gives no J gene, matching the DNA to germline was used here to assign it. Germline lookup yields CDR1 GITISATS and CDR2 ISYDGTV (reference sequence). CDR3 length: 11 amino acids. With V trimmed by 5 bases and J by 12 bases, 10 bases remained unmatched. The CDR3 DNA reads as TGTGCCTTGTGGGGCCCATGTATGAAACTCTTT. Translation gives CALWGPCMKLF.

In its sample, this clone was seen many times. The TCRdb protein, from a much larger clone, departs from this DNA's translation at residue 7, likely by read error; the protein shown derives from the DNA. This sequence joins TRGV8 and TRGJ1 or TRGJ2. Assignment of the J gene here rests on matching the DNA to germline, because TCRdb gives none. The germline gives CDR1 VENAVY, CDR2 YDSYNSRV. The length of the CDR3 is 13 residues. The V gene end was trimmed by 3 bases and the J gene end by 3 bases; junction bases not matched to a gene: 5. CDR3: CATWDRGYYKKLF. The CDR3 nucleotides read TGTGCCACCTGGGATCGTGGTTATTATAAGAAACTCTTT.

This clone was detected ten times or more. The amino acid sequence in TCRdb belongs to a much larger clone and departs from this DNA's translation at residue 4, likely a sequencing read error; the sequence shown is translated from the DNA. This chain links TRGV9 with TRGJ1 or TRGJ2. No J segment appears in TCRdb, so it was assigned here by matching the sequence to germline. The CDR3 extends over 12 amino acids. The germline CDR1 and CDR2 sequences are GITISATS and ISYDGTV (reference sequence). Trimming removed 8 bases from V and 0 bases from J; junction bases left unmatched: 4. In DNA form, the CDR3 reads TGTGCCTTGTTGGTGAATTATTATAAGAAACTCTTT. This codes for CALLVNYYKKLF.

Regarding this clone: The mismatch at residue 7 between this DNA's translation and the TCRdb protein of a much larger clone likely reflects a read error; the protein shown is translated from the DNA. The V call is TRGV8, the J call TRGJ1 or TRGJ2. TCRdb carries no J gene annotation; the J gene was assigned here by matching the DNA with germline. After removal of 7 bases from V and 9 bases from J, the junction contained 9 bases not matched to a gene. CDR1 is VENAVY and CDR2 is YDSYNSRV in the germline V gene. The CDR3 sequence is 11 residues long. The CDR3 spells CATCWGCKKLF. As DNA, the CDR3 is TGTGCCACCTGCTGGGGTTGTAAGAAACTCTTT.

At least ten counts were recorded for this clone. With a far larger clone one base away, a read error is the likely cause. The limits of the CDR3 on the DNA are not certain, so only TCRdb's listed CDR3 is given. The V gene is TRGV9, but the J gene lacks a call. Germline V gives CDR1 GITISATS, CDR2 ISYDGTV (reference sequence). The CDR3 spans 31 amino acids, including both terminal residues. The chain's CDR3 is CALWEAIIIRNSLAVEQHLLSQVSIGRIQHF.

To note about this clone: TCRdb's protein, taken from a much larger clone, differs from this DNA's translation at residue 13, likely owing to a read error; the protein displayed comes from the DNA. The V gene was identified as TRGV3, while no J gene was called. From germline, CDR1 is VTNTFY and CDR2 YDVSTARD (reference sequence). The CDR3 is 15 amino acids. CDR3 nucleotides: TGTGCCACCTGGGACAGGCAGGGTAGTGATTGGATCAGGACGTTT. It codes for CATWDRQGSDWIRTF.

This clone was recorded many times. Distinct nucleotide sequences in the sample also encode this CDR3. CDR3 nucleotides: TGTGCCACCTGGGACGGGCGTAGTGATTGGATCAAGACGTTT. Translation: CATWDGRSDWIKTF. The rearrangement uses TRGV2 and TRGJP2. V gave up 0 bases and J gave up 3 bases; unmatched junction bases: 1. Germline V gene data show CDR1 as EGSNGY and CDR2 as YDSYNSKV. The CDR3 runs to 14 residues.

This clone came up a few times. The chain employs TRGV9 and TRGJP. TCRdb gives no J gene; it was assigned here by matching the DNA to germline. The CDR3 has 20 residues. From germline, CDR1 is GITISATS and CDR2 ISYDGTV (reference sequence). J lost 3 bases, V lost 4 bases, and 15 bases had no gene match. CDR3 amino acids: CALWDNHPYSQELGKKIKVF. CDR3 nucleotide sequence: TGTGCCTTGTGGGATAATCACCCCTACTCGCAAGAGTTGGGCAAAAAAATCAAGGTATTT.

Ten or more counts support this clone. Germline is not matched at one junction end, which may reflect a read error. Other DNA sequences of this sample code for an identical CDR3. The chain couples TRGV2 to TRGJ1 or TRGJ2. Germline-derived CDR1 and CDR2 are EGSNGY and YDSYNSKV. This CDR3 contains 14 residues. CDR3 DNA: TGCGCCACCTGGGACGACGGGAATTATTATAAGAAACTCTTT. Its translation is CATWDDGNYYKKLF.

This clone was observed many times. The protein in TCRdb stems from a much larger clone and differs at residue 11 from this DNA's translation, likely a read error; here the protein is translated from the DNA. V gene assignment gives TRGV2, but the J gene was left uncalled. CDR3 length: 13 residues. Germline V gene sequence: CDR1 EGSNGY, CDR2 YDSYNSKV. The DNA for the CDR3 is TGTGCCACCTGGGACGGCAAAGATTATAAGCAACTCTTT. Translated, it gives CATWDGKDYKQLF.

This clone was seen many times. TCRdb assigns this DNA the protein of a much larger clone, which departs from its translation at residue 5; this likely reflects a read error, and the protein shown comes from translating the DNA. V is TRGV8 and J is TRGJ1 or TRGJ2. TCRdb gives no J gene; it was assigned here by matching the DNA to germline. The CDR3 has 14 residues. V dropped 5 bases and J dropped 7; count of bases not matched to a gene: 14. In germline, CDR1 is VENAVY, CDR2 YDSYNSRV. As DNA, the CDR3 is TGTGCCACCTGGGGCCGGAAAAACGAATATAAGAAACTCTTT. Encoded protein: CATWGRKNEYKKLF.

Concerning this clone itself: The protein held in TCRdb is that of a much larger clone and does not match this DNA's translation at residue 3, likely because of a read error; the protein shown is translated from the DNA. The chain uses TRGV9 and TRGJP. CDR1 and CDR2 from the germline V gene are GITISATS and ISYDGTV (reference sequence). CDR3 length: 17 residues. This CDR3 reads CASWEVRWELGKKIKVF. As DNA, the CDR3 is TGTGCCTCGTGGGAGGTGCGTTGGGAGTTGGGCAAAAAAATCAAGGTATTT.

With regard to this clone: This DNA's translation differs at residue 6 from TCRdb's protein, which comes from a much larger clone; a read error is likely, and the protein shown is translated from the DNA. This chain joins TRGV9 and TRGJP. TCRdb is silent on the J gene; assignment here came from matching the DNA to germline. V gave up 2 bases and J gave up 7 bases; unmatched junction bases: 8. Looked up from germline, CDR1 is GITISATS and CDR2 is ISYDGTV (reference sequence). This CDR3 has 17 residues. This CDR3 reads CALWEANPELGKKIKVF. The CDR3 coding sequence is TGTGCCTTGTGGGAGGCGAATCCTGAGTTGGGCAAAAAAATCAAGGTATTT.

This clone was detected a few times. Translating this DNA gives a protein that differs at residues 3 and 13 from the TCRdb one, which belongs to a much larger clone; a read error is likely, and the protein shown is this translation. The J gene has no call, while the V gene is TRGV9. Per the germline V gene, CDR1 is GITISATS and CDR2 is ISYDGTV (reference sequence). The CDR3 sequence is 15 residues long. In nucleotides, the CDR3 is TGTGCCTCGTGGGAGGTGCAGTTGGGCAAAAAAATCAGGGTATTT. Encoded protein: CASWEVQLGKKIRVF.

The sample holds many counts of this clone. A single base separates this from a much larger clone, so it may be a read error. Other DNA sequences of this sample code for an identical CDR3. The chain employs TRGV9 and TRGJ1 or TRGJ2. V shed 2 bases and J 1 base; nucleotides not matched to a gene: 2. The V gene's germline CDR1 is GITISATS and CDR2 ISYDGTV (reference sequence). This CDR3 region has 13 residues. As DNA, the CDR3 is TGTGCCTTGTGGGAGGCAAATTATTATAAGAAACTCTTT. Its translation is CALWEANYYKKLF.

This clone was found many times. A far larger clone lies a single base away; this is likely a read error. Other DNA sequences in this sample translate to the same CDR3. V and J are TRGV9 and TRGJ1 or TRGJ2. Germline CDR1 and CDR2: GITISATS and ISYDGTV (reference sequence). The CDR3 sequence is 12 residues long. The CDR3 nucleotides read TGCGCCTTGTACCCGAATTATTATAAGAAACTCTTT. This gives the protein CALYPNYYKKLF.

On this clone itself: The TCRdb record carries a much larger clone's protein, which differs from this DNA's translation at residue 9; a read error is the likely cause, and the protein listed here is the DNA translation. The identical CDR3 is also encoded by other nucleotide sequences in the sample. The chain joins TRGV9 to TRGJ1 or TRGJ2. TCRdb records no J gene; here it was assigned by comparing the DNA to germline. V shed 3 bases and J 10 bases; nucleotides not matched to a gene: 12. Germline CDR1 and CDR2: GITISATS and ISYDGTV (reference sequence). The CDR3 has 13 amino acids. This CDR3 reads CALWEPIGKKKLF. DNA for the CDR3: TGTGCCTTGTGGGAGCCTATCGGGAAGAAGAAACTCTTT.

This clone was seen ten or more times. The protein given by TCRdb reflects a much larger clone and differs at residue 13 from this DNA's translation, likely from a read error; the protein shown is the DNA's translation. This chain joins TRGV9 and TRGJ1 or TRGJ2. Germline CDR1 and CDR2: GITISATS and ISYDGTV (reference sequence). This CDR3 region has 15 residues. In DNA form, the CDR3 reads TGTGCCTTGTGGGAGGCGTACCGAAATTATTATAAGGAACTCTTT. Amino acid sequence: CALWEAYRNYYKELF.

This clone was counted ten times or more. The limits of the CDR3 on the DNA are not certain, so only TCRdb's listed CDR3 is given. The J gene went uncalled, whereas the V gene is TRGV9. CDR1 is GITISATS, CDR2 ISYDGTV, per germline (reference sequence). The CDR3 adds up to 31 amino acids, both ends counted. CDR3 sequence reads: CALWETGIIRNSLAVEQHLLSQVSIGRIQHF.

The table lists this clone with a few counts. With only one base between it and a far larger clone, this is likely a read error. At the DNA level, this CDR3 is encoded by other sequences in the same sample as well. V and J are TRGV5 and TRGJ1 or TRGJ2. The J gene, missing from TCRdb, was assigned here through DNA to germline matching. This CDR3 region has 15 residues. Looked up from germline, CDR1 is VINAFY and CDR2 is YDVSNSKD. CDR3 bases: TGTGCCACCTGGGACAGGCCGGGTGTGTATTACAAGAAACTCTTT. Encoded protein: CATWDRPGVYYKKLF.

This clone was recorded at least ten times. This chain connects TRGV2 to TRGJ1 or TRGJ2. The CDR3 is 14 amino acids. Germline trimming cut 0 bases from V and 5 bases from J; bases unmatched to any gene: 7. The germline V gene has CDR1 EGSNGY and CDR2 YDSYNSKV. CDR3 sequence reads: CATWDGPADYKKLF. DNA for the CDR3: TGTGCCACCTGGGACGGGCCCGCGGATTATAAGAAACTCTTT.